This T cell receptor beta chain was identified during a study of T cells after posttransplantation cyclophosphamide. Study-wide results and limits: After PTCy, TRB diversity resembled that of CNI/methotrexate controls.

The method was immunoSEQ multiplex PCR; TCRdb's version includes in-frame clones alone and lacks a portion of them. The profile shows some 4,300 clones, 75% to 90% of them singletons. Trimming shortened V by 2 bases and J by 5 bases, and 3 bases separated the two germline ends. The CDR3 is 11 amino acids. Germline V lookup: CDR1 SGHAT, CDR2 FQNNGV. Busulfan-fludarabine conditioning, marrow transplant, and cyclophosphamide on days +3 and +4 were administered. Notes on this clone: The antigen remains undetermined.

The chain has TRBV11-2 and TRBJ2-5; no reliable D call. Source: PBMCs, taken after allogeneic stem cell transplant with posttransplant cyclophosphamide. The TCR sequence derives from a male patient aged 45-60 years who received an allogeneic stem cell transplant from a related donor and was CMV-positive. Some T cells may be transferred from the graft donor. For the CDR3, the DNA is TGTGCCAGCAGCTTACGGGAGACCCAGTACTTC. Its protein is CASSLRETQYF.